The next 10 T cell receptor beta chains were all read from a single sample in a study of blood T cell repertoires in COVID-19. TCRdb keeps only in-frame clones here, not all; method: immunoSEQ multiplex PCR. The repertoire includes 90,000 to 100,000 clones, more than 75% of them detected once, and 15% to 20% sits in the top ten. Sequenced material: peripheral blood. All receptors derive from a man of 80 years or more with acute or convalescent COVID-19.

The chain recombines TRBV19 with TRBJ2-7, with D perhaps matching TRBD1 (6 bases). Germline V gene data show CDR1 as LNHDA and CDR2 as SQIVND (reference sequence). The CDR3 covers 15 residues. V dropped 5 bases and J dropped 0 bases, with 14 bases sitting between them. CDR3 loop: CASSAYWTVSYEQYF. The CDR3 bases are TGTGCCAGTAGTGCATATTGGACAGTCTCCTACGAGCAGTACTTC. Full variable domain (outside the CDR3, taken from reference TRBV19 and TRBJ2-7): DGGITQSPKYLFRKEGQNVTLSCEQNLNHDAMYWYRQDPGQGLRLIYYSQIVNDFQKGDIAEGYSVSREKKESFPLTVTSAQKNPTAFYLCASSAYWTVSYEQYFGPGTRLTVT.

The V call is TRBV7-2, the J call TRBJ2-1, with D tentatively TRBD2 (6 bases). Trimming took 4 bases from V and 13 from J, leaving 11 bases between them. Germline CDR1 SGHTA, CDR2 FQGNSA. The CDR3 contains 11 residues. The chain's CDR3 is CASSSRDFQFF. Written as DNA, the CDR3 is TGTGCCAGCAGCTCGCGGGACTTCCAGTTCTTC.

This chain links TRBV12-2 with TRBJ2-7; the tabulated D call, TRBD2, remains unverified against the DNA. TRBV12-2 represents a pseudogene. CDR3 length: 16 amino acids. The DNA for the CDR3 is TGTGCAAGTCGCTTAGAGGGACTAGCGGACTCCTACGAGCAGTACTTC. Translating it yields CASRLEGLADSYEQYF.

The chain couples TRBV28 to TRBJ1-1; 7 nucleotides line up with TRBD1. CDR1 MDHEN and CDR2 SYDVKM come from the germline V gene. V lost 6 bases to trimming and J lost 4 bases; unmatched junction nucleotides: 8. This CDR3 spans 14 amino acids. The CDR3 DNA reads TGTGCCAGCAGCCCCCCGAGGGGGCCCACTGAAGCTTTCTTT. This translates into CASSPPRGPTEAFF.

The J gene is TRBJ2-1, the V gene TRBV7-9, with D uncertain. V dropped 5 bases and J dropped 6 bases, with 8 bases sitting between them. Per germline, CDR1 SEHNR and CDR2 FQNEAQ (reference sequence). There are 12 residues in the CDR3. CDR3 amino acids: CASSLAVNEQFF. Written as DNA, the CDR3 is TGTGCCAGCAGCCTTGCAGTCAATGAGCAGTTCTTC.

In regard to this clone: An end of the junction does not agree with germline; a read error may underlie this. The rearrangement links TRBV7-7 to TRBJ2-5; 7 bases match TRBD1. CDR1 is SSHAT and CDR2 is FNYEAQ in the germline V gene (reference sequence). The CDR3 extends over 15 amino acids. CDR3 DNA: TGTGCTAGCAGCTTAGTGACAGGGATTGGGGAGACCCAGTACTTC. Protein sequence: CASSLVTGIGETQYF.

The V gene is TRBV30, the J gene TRBJ1-4; possible D gene TRBD1, 5 bases. From germline, CDR1 is GTSNPN and CDR2 SVGIG (reference sequence). V lost 0 bases, J lost 1 base, and 9 bases lay in between. The CDR3 runs to 15 residues. CDR3 bases: TGTGCCTGGAGTGTACGCGGGGGAACTAATGAAAAACTGTTTTTT. It specifies CAWSVRGGTNEKLFF.

This sequence joins TRBV27 and TRBJ1-1; 8 nucleotides align to TRBD1. V lost 7 bases to trimming and J lost 1 base; unmatched junction nucleotides: 5. This CDR3 comprises 14 residues. Germline V gene sequence: CDR1 MNHEY, CDR2 SMNVEV (reference sequence). The CDR3 DNA follows: TGTGCCAGCACCTCCGGACAGGGGAACACTGAAGCTTTCTTT. This encodes CASTSGQGNTEAFF.

The rearrangement joins TRBV27 to TRBJ2-7, with 10 bases identical to TRBD2. Germline CDR1 is MNHEY and CDR2 is SMNVEV (reference sequence). The V gene end was trimmed by 0 bases and the J gene end by 3 bases; junction bases not matched to a gene: 2. CDR3 length: 15 residues. CDR3 nucleotide sequence: TGTGCCAGCAGTTTATCGTCTAGCGGGGGCTACGAGCAGTACTTC. It codes for CASSLSSSGGYEQYF.

This clone was observed a handful of times. V is TRBV2 and J is TRBJ2-7; tentatively, D is TRBD1 (6 bases). This CDR3 contains 14 residues. V lost 6 bases and J 0 bases, leaving 12 bases between the germline ends. The germline V gene has CDR1 SNHLY and CDR2 FYNNEI. CDR3 sequence reads: CASRPTGISYEQYF. In nucleotides, the CDR3 is TGTGCCAGCAGGCCCACAGGGATCTCCTACGAGCAGTACTTC. Using reference TRBV2 and TRBJ2-7 for the parts outside the CDR3, the full variable domain is EPEVTQTPSHQVTQMGQEVILRCVPISNHLYFYWYRQILGQKVEFLVSFYNNEISEKSEIFDDQFSVERPDGSNFTLKIRSTKLEDSAMYFCASRPTGISYEQYFGPGTRLTVT.